The present entry profiles one T cell receptor (beta chain) with its context. What it binds is not known. Since no conserved phenylalanine or tryptophan closes the CDR3, a read error is the likely cause. This sample is drawn from a study of T cells in Graves' hyperthyroidism and ophthalmopathy. Points from the study as a whole: Most thyroid clonotypes that were expanded above 0.001 also turned up in blood.

CDR1 is KGHDR and CDR2 is SFDVKD in the germline V gene. V lost 1 base and J 10 bases, leaving 10 bases between the germline ends. The CDR3 runs to 13 residues. Together with thyroid ultrasound, orbital computed tomography, serum thyroxine and TRAb, clinical symptoms were used for diagnoses. From approximately 9.5 ml of fresh peripheral blood, PBMCs were isolated. TCR beta CDR3 regions were amplified from RNA transcripts. When the TCR CDR3 underwent first-round RT-PCR, the HTBI primer set was used. TCRdb processed the multiplex PCR reads anew with MiXCR; each CDR3 protein has one entry. The profile shows under 250,000 distinct CDR3 sequences, over 20% of them singletons.

Sequences were obtained from blood. The sequence was obtained from a middle-aged woman with Graves' ophthalmopathy. The chain recombines TRBV24-1 with TRBJ1-5; D call uncertain. The DNA of the CDR3 is TGTGCCACCAGTGATTTAGGCAATCGACCCCAGCATCTT. It encodes CATSDLGNRPQHL.